This T cell receptor beta chain is drawn from a study of identical twins. Findings of the study overall: Conclusions were based on cross-sectional statistical analysis, without following the same donors.

In every case, the donor was a healthy Caucasian. V was clipped by 6 bases and J by 1 base, with 34 bases between them. The CDR3 runs 22 residues. Looked up from germline, CDR1 is MGHDK and CDR2 is SYGVNS. A universal primer site was incorporated via template switching, and the cDNA contained unique molecular identifiers. TCRdb redid the calling of the 5' RACE reads with MiXCR, one entry per CDR3 protein. The data show 200,000 to 250,000 distinct CDR3 sequences, with approximately 7% seen just once and roughly 3.6% held by the top ten. This clonotype was recorded a few times. Its antigen is not identified. The data also belong to a second study, concerning yellow fever vaccine responses in identical twins.

This chain links TRBV25-1 with TRBJ1-5; D is possibly TRBD1 (6 bases). The sample comprised memory (CD45RO+) T cells sorted from blood. The sequence came from a woman aged 18-29 years in good health. CDR3 region: CASSHPGLGGRRSSGSNQPQHF. The CDR3 DNA follows: TGTGCCAGCAGCCACCCAGGGCTAGGGGGGCGAAGAAGTTCGGGAAGCAATCAGCCCCAGCATTTT.